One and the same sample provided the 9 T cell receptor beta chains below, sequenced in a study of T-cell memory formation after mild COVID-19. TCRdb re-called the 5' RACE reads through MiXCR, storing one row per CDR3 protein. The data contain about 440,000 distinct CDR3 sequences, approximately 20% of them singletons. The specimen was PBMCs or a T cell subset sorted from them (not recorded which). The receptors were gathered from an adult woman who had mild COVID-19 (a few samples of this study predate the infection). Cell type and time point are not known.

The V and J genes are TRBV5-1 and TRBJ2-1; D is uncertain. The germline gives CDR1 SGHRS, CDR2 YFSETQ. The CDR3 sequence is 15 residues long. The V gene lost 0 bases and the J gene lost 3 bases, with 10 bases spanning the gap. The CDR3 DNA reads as TGCGCCAGCAGCTTGGCCTATCAGCACTACAATGAGCAGTTCTTC. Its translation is CASSLAYQHYNEQFF.

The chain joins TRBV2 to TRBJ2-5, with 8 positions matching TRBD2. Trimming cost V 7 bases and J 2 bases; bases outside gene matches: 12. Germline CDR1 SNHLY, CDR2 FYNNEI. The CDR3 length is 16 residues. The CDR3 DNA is TGTGCCAGCAAAACTGGGGTAACGGGGGGGCAAGAGACCCAGTACTTC. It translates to CASKTGVTGGQETQYF.

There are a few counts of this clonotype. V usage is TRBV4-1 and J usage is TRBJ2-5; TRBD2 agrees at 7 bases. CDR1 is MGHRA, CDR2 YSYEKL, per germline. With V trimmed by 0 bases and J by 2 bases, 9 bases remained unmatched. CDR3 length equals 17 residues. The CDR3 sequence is CASSQDAGPSGQETQYF. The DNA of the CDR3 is TGCGCCAGCAGCCAAGATGCCGGGCCTAGCGGACAAGAGACCCAGTACTTC.

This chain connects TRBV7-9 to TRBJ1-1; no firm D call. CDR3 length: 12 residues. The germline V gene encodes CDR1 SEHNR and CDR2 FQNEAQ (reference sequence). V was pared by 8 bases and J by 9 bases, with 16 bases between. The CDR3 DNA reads TGTGCCAGCGCTGATGAGGCAGGAAAAGCTTTCTTT. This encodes CASADEAGKAFF. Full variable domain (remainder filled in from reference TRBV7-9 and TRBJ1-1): DTGVSQNPRHKITKRGQNVTFRCDPISEHNRLYWYRQTLGQGPEFLTYFQNEAQLEKSRLLSDRFSAERPKGSFSTLEIQRTEQGDSAMYLCASADEAGKAFFGQGTRLTVV.

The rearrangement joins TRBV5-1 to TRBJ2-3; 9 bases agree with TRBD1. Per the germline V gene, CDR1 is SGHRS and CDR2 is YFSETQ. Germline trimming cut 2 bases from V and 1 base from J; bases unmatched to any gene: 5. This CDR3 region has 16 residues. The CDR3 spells CASSFTRDRGTDTQYF. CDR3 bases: TGCGCCAGCAGCTTTACCCGGGACAGGGGCACAGATACGCAGTATTTT.

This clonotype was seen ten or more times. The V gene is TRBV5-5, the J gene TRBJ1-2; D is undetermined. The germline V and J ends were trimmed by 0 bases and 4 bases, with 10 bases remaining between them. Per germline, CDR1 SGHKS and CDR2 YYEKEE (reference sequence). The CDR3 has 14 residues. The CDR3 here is CASSLVAGSYGYTF. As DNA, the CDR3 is TGTGCCAGCAGCTTGGTTGCGGGCAGCTATGGCTACACCTTC.

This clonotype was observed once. The CDR3 protein is CATSDFSTDTQYF. CDR3 nucleotide sequence: TGTGCCACCAGTGATTTTAGCACAGATACGCAGTATTTT. The V call is TRBV24-1, the J call TRBJ2-3; D call uncertain. The CDR3 extends over 13 amino acids. Trimming stripped 1 base from V and 0 bases from J, with 1 base between. The germline V gene has CDR1 KGHDR and CDR2 SFDVKD.

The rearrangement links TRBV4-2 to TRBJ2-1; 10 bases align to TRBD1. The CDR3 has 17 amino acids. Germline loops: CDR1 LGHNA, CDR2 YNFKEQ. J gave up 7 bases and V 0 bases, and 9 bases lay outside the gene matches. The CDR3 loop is CASSQDARDRGKNEQFF. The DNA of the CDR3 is TGTGCCAGCAGCCAAGATGCCCGGGACAGGGGAAAAAATGAGCAGTTCTTC.

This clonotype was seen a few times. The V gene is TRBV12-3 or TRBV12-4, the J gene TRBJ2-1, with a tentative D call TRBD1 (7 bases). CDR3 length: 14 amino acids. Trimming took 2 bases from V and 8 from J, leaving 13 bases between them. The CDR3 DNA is TGTGCCAGCAGTTTACATCCCAGGGGGGATGAGCAGTTCTTC. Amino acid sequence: CASSLHPRGDEQFF.